The sequence of this T cell receptor (beta chain) was determined in a study of human T cells and chemical hapten exposure. V shed 6 bases and J shed 4 bases, with 19 bases lying between them. The CDR3 spans 16 residues. Germline V CDR1 and CDR2: MNHEY, SVGAGI. MiXCR, run by TCRdb on the RACE reads, gives a single entry per CDR3 protein. The repertoire consists of 300,000 to 350,000 distinct CDR3 sequences, with around 7% occurring once and the leading ten covering 8.4%. Time point here: patch test 1, 2 weeks after DPC sensitization. Treatment of the sample: therapeutic diphenylcyclopropenone sensitization with weekly scalp DPC.

The starting material was whole blood, obtained in connection with sensitization to the hapten diphenylcyclopropenone (DPC). The receptor's source is a woman aged 18-30 years with alopecia areata. Some clones in this sample may be carry-over from other donors' samples. This rearrangement joins TRBV6-5 to TRBJ1-5; no definite D call. Here the CDR3 DNA reads TGTGCCAGCAGCTACCCCAGCCAGGCTCCTAATCAGCCCCAGCATTTT. Translating gives CASSYPSQAPNQPQHF.